One and the same sample provided the 32 T cell receptor beta chains below, sequenced in a study of naive and memory T cell subsets (dated by TCRdb to 2016 to 2017). The receptor library was made with UMI-ligation and nested PCR. TCRdb shows the sequencer as Illumina MiSeq. To cover both TRBC1 and TRBC2, the beta constant-region primer consisted of an equimolar mix of two oligonucleotides. Four rounds of PCR, combining the SP2 primer with nested alpha and beta constant-region primers, were used to amplify the ligated cDNA. TCRdb passed the public sequencing reads through fastp at Q25 and MiXCR, retaining productive beta sequences. Rows matching on CDR3 protein sequence are summarized as one entry with the most common DNA and genes. The sample records some 31,000 distinct CDR3 sequences, around 20% of which are singletons. The top ten clones comprise more than 3% of the sample. Source material: effector memory CD4+ T cells from blood. The sample's cell subset or site label, decoded: effector memory, CD45RA- CD27-. These receptors came from a human donor in good health.

This clonotype has a handful of counts. As DNA, the CDR3 is TGTGCCAGCAGCCCACAACGGGGGGTTTCCTACGAGCAGTACTTC. Amino acids: CASSPQRGVSYEQYF. The chain combines TRBV7-2 with TRBJ2-7, with 7 bases matching TRBD2. CDR3 length equals 15 residues. Trimming took 5 bases from V and 1 from J; bases not matched to a gene: 8. Germline loops: CDR1 SGHTA, CDR2 FQGNSA.

This clonotype has at least ten counts. The rearrangement uses TRBV28 and TRBJ2-3, with 9 bases fitting TRBD2. CDR1 MDHEN and CDR2 SYDVKM come from the germline V gene. The CDR3 totals 18 residues. V was clipped by 2 bases and J by 3 bases; unmatched bases: 12. The CDR3 region is CASSLRGGRALSTDTQYF. The CDR3 DNA reads TGTGCCAGCAGTTTAAGGGGCGGGAGGGCCTTAAGTACAGATACGCAGTATTTT.

This clonotype is labeled medium-sized. The chain couples TRBV20-1 to TRBJ1-5; 8 bases line up with TRBD1. Looked up from germline, CDR1 is DFQATT and CDR2 is SNEGSKA (reference sequence). V lost 3 bases, J lost 4 bases, and 5 bases stayed unmatched. This CDR3 contains 14 residues. The CDR3 DNA reads as TGCAGTGCTAGTTCGACAGGGGTTAATCAGCCCCAGCATTTT. Amino acids: CSASSTGVNQPQHF.

The rearrangement uses TRBV7-2 and TRBJ2-3, with D tentatively TRBD2 (5 bases). The ends were cut back, 0 bases at V and 2 bases at J, with 12 bases in the middle. CDR1 is SGHTA and CDR2 is FQGNSA in the germline V gene. The length of the CDR3 is 16 residues. The CDR3 reads CASSLAPGLPTDTQYF. DNA for the CDR3: TGTGCCAGCAGCTTAGCTCCCGGACTCCCCACAGATACGCAGTATTTT.

This clonotype is medium-sized. The chain uses TRBV5-5 and TRBJ2-1, with a weak D call TRBD2 (7 bases). The CDR3 is 15 residues long. Trimming shortened V by 6 bases and J by 5 bases, and 18 bases separated the two germline ends. The germline V gene has CDR1 SGHKS and CDR2 YYEKEE (reference sequence). CDR3 residues: CASKGEGSGHNEQFF. The CDR3, as DNA: TGTGCCAGCAAGGGGGAGGGCTCCGGCCACAATGAGCAGTTCTTC.

Only a few counts were recorded for this clonotype. The V gene is TRBV7-8, the J gene TRBJ2-1, with D possibly matching TRBD2 (5 bases). Germline V CDR1 and CDR2: SGHVS, FQNEAQ. Trimming cost V 5 bases and J 5 bases, with 22 bases left between them. The CDR3 length is 17 residues. In DNA form, the CDR3 reads TGTGCCAGCAGCCCCAATCAGGTGATAGCGAGTCACAATGAGCAGTTCTTC. It yields the protein CASSPNQVIASHNEQFF.

The chain carries TRBV25-1 and TRBJ2-3; D is perhaps TRBD2 (6 bases). Germline V gives CDR1 MGHDK, CDR2 SYGVNS. The CDR3 runs 17 residues. Between the trimmed V and J ends, which lost 6 bases and 0 bases, there was a span of 19 bases. CDR3 loop: CASSIRVFGSSTDTQYF. The CDR3 nucleotides are TGTGCCAGCAGCATACGGGTATTCGGGAGTAGCACAGATACGCAGTATTTT.

The chain has TRBV7-9 and TRBJ2-2; 7 bases match TRBD2. The ends lost 4 bases at V and 4 bases at J; junction bases unmatched: 3. The germline V gene has CDR1 SEHNR and CDR2 FQNEAQ (reference sequence). CDR3 length equals 14 residues. As DNA, the CDR3 is TGTGCCAGCAGCTCCTCGGGGGGCACCGGGGAGCTGTTTTTT. Translating gives CASSSSGGTGELFF. Full variable domain (outside the CDR3, taken from reference TRBV7-9 and TRBJ2-2): DTGVSQNPRHKITKRGQNVTFRCDPISEHNRLYWYRQTLGQGPEFLTYFQNEAQLEKSRLLSDRFSAERPKGSFSTLEIQRTEQGDSAMYLCASSSSGGTGELFFGEGSRLTVL.

This clonotype was seen more than once but under ten times. The rearrangement uses TRBV5-8 and TRBJ2-7; possibly TRBD1 or TRBD2 for D (5 bases each). This CDR3 is 12 amino acids long. Trimming cost V 4 bases and J 9 bases, with 14 bases left between them. Germline assignment: CDR1 SGHTS and CDR2 YDEGEE. The CDR3 DNA is TGTGCCAGCAGCAACCAGCTGGGACCGCAGTACTTC. Translation: CASSNQLGPQYF.

This clonotype was seen only a few times. V usage is TRBV2 and J usage is TRBJ2-7; 9 bases are shared with TRBD2. V lost 4 bases and J lost 9; bases outside the gene matches: 10. Germline CDR1 and CDR2: SNHLY and FYNNEI. The CDR3 is 14 residues long. The CDR3 loop reads CASSAETSGFVQYF. CDR3 DNA: TGTGCCAGCAGTGCCGAGACTAGCGGATTCGTGCAGTACTTC.

This chain uses TRBV6-5 with TRBJ2-1; 8 bases map to TRBD2. The better agreement between TRBJ2-7 and the DNA end casts doubt on the J call. Germline CDR1 MNHEY, CDR2 SVGAGI. CDR3 length: 18 residues. The CDR3 loop reads CASSYNPSGPISYNEQYF. DNA of the CDR3: TGTGCCAGCAGTTATAATCCTAGCGGGCCGATCTCCTACAATGAGCAGTACTTC.

This clonotype was seen at least ten times. The CDR3 nucleotides are TGTGCCAGCAGTTTCAGGGTCACGACTGAAGCTTTCTTT. This gives the protein CASSFRVTTEAFF. V usage is TRBV27 and J usage is TRBJ1-1; TRBD1 is a possible D gene (5 bases). This CDR3 comprises 13 residues. In germline, CDR1 is MNHEY, CDR2 SMNVEV (reference sequence). Trimming shortened V by 3 bases and J by 5 bases, and 10 bases separated the two germline ends.

The genes are TRBV7-2 and TRBJ2-3; tentatively, D is TRBD2 (5 bases). Germline V CDR1 and CDR2: SGHTA, FQGNSA. V shed 5 bases and J shed 5 bases, with 20 bases lying between them. The CDR3 is 16 amino acids. CDR3 in DNA: TGTGCCAGCAGCGAGAGGTGGCGGGCCCCTGGAGATACGCAGTATTTT. Translating it yields CASSERWRAPGDTQYF.

This clonotype was counted only a few times. The V gene is TRBV7-2, the J gene TRBJ1-1, with 9 bases lining up with TRBD1. The germline gives CDR1 SGHTA, CDR2 FQGNSA. The ends lost 5 bases at V and 0 bases at J; junction bases unmatched: 4. The CDR3 loop spans 15 amino acids. This CDR3 is CASSHRGRMNTEAFF. For the CDR3, the DNA is TGTGCCAGCAGCCACAGGGGGCGCATGAACACTGAAGCTTTCTTT.

This clonotype was detected only a few times. This chain joins TRBV29-1 and TRBJ1-1; 8 positions agree with TRBD1. The CDR3 is made up of 12 amino acids. Germline lookup yields CDR1 SQVTM and CDR2 ANQGSEA. Trimming took 3 bases from V and 5 from J; bases not matched to a gene: 2. CDR3 nucleotide sequence: TGCAGCGTTGACGACAGGGGAACTGAAGCTTTCTTT. Residues: CSVDDRGTEAFF. The variable domain in full, with the rest retrieved from reference TRBV29-1 and TRBJ1-1, is SAVISQKPSRDICQRGTSLTIQCQVDSQVTMMFWYRQQPGQSLTLIATANQGSEATYESGFVIDKFPISRPNLTFSTLTVSNMSPEDSSIYLCSVDDRGTEAFFGQGTRLTVV.

This clonotype was picked up a small number of times. This chain links TRBV30 with TRBJ1-1; TRBD1 matches at 10 bases. Per germline, CDR1 GTSNPN and CDR2 SVGIG (reference sequence). The CDR3 length is 14 residues. V shed 2 bases, J shed 10 bases, and the junction held 10 bases outside the gene matches. This chain's CDR3 is CAWSISGQGIRAFF. The CDR3 bases are TGTGCCTGGAGTATCTCGGGACAGGGGATCCGAGCTTTCTTT.

This rearrangement joins TRBV7-2 to TRBJ2-3; the match to TRBD2 covers 7 bases. CDR1 is SGHTA and CDR2 is FQGNSA in the germline V gene. The J segment lost 3 bases and the V segment lost 3 bases, leaving 9 bases of the junction unmatched. CDR3 size: 16 residues. The CDR3 region is CASSFAGGSITDTQYF. The CDR3 DNA reads TGTGCCAGCAGCTTTGCTGGCGGGAGCATTACAGATACGCAGTATTTT. Full variable domain (rest looked up from reference TRBV7-2 and TRBJ2-3): GAGVSQSPSNKVTEKGKDVELRCDPISGHTALYWYRQSLGQGLEFLIYFQGNSAPDKSGLPSDRFSAERTGGSVSTLTIQRTQQEDSAVYLCASSFAGGSITDTQYFGPGTRLTVL.

The chain employs TRBV7-2 and TRBJ2-7, with D maybe TRBD1 (5 bases). Germline CDR1 and CDR2: SGHTA and FQGNSA. This CDR3 region has 12 residues. Trimming took off 5 bases at V and 6 bases at J, with 11 bases between the two ends. CDR3 loop: CASSPGFGEQYF. DNA of the CDR3: TGTGCCAGCAGCCCAGGGTTTGGCGAGCAGTACTTC.

V usage is TRBV6-2 or TRBV6-3 and J usage is TRBJ2-3, with 8 bases lining up with TRBD2. V lost 7 bases, J lost 0 bases, and 6 bases stayed unmatched. The CDR3 has 15 amino acids. Germline V lookup: CDR1 MNHEY, CDR2 SVGEGT. The CDR3: CASTDSGASTDTQYF. The CDR3, as DNA: TGTGCCAGCACCGATAGCGGGGCTAGCACAGATACGCAGTATTTT.

This clonotype was seen a few times. J is TRBJ2-1 and V is TRBV5-6; TRBD2 matches 9 bases. J gave up 9 bases and V 1 base, and 11 bases lay outside the gene matches. CDR3 length equals 16 residues. Germline lookup yields CDR1 SGHDT and CDR2 YYEEEE. Here the CDR3 reads CASSLISGRLMGEQFF. The CDR3 nucleotides are TGTGCCAGCAGCTTGATCAGCGGGAGGTTAATGGGTGAGCAGTTCTTC.

This clonotype has a handful of counts. This chain joins TRBV28 and TRBJ1-2; 10 nucleotides agree with TRBD1. This CDR3 contains 16 residues. Germline values: CDR1 MDHEN, CDR2 SYDVKM. V lost 4 bases to trimming and J lost 4 bases; unmatched junction nucleotides: 9. In DNA form, the CDR3 reads TGTGCCAGCAGTTCAACCTCGGACAGGGGGACCTATGGCTACACCTTC. Protein: CASSSTSDRGTYGYTF.

This clonotype was detected many times. The chain links TRBV5-6 to TRBJ2-1, with D perhaps TRBD2 (6 bases). V was trimmed by 3 bases and J by 9 bases, leaving 25 bases between them. Germline V lookup: CDR1 SGHDT, CDR2 YYEEEE. The CDR3 loop spans 17 amino acids. CDR3 DNA: TGTGCCAGCAGCTCCGGGCAGACTAGACTGCAATCTGGTGAGCAGTTCTTC. It encodes CASSSGQTRLQSGEQFF.

The chain carries TRBV4-1 and TRBJ2-2, with 7 bases that match TRBD2. The CDR3 runs to 16 residues. Germline V gene data show CDR1 as MGHRA and CDR2 as YSYEKL. The V and J ends lost 1 base and 5 bases, in that order; junction bases with no gene match: 7. CDR3 in amino acids: CASSQARLADTGELFF. The DNA of the CDR3 is TGCGCCAGCAGCCAAGCACGTCTAGCGGATACCGGGGAGCTGTTTTTT.

This clonotype was counted many times. The rearrangement joins TRBV5-1 to TRBJ1-1, with D possibly TRBD1 on 5 matching bases. The germline V gene encodes CDR1 SGHRS and CDR2 YFSETQ. The V gene lost 4 bases and the J gene lost 1 base, with 14 bases spanning the gap. This CDR3 is 15 amino acids long. CDR3 in amino acids: CASSNSMGRNTEAFF. CDR3 bases: TGCGCCAGCAGCAACTCAATGGGACGGAACACTGAAGCTTTCTTT.

This chain joins TRBV30 and TRBJ1-1, with D possibly TRBD1 on 5 matching bases. The CDR3 totals 11 residues. In germline, CDR1 is GTSNPN, CDR2 SVGIG (reference sequence). V was clipped by 6 bases and J by 2 bases, with 7 bases between them. Written as DNA, the CDR3 is TGTGCCTGCCAGGGAAACACTGAAGCTTTCTTT. It encodes CACQGNTEAFF.

This clonotype was seen repeatedly, ten times or more. The chain employs TRBV20-1 and TRBJ2-2; 7 bases fit TRBD2. CDR3 length: 15 amino acids. Trimming cost V 6 bases and J 7 bases; bases outside gene matches: 14. CDR1 and CDR2 from the germline V gene are DFQATT and SNEGSKA (reference sequence). CDR3 in DNA: TGCAGTGCAAAAACAACCGGGACTACAGGCGGGGAGCTGTTTTTT. Its protein product is CSAKTTGTTGGELFF.

This clonotype turned up a few times. This chain uses TRBV7-2 with TRBJ2-7, with a possible D match to TRBD2 (6 bases). CDR1 and CDR2 (germline): SGHTA, FQGNSA. Trimming removed 5 bases from V and 0 bases from J, with 11 bases in between. CDR3 length: 14 residues. CDR3: CASSPRLVSYEQYF. Here the CDR3 DNA reads TGTGCCAGCAGCCCCCGACTAGTCTCCTACGAGCAGTACTTC.

The genes are TRBV5-1 and TRBJ2-1, with TRBD2 matching 10 bases. The ends lost 4 bases at V and 9 bases at J; junction bases unmatched: 7. The CDR3 contains 14 residues. The V gene's germline CDR1 is SGHRS and CDR2 YFSETQ. The CDR3 DNA sequence: TGCGCCAGCAGCCCCGGGACTAGCGCCCGTGAGCAGTTCTTC. This gives the protein CASSPGTSAREQFF.

This clonotype was picked up many times. The V call is TRBV4-2, the J call TRBJ1-6; no reliable D call. The CDR3 is 13 amino acids. Germline-derived CDR1 and CDR2 are LGHNA and YNFKEQ. With 3 bases removed from V and 8 bases from J, the gap between germline ends came to 8 bases. The chain's CDR3 is CASSQGTDSPLHF. The DNA of the CDR3 is TGTGCCAGCAGCCAGGGCACCGATTCACCCCTCCACTTT.

This clonotype was seen ten or more times. The chain carries TRBV6-2 or TRBV6-3 and TRBJ1-1, with D possibly being TRBD1 (5 bases). CDR3 length: 14 amino acids. The V gene's germline CDR1 is MNHEY and CDR2 SVGEGT. Trimming shortened V by 10 bases and J by 5 bases, and 20 bases separated the two germline ends. This CDR3 reads CATSRAVVGTEAFF. As DNA, the CDR3 is TGTGCCACCAGCAGGGCGGTGGTTGGGACTGAAGCTTTCTTT.

This clonotype came up a few times. The V call is TRBV19, the J call TRBJ1-5; weak D call: TRBD1 (5 bases). Germline CDR1 is LNHDA and CDR2 is SQIVND (reference sequence). The CDR3 consists of 14 residues. The germline V and J ends were trimmed by 4 bases and 2 bases, with 9 bases remaining between them. The CDR3 nucleotides are TGTGCCAGTAGTAAGGGGTTAGGCAATCAGCCCCAGCATTTT. Translation gives CASSKGLGNQPQHF.

This clonotype appeared a few times. The rearrangement uses TRBV7-8 and TRBJ2-3; a possible D gene is TRBD1 (5 bases). Trimming took 2 bases from V and 4 from J, leaving 7 bases between them. The CDR3 is made up of 13 amino acids. From germline, CDR1 is SGHVS and CDR2 FQNEAQ. In DNA, the CDR3 is TGTGCCAGCAGCTTACTCAGGGCAGATACGCAGTATTTT. Protein sequence: CASSLLRADTQYF.